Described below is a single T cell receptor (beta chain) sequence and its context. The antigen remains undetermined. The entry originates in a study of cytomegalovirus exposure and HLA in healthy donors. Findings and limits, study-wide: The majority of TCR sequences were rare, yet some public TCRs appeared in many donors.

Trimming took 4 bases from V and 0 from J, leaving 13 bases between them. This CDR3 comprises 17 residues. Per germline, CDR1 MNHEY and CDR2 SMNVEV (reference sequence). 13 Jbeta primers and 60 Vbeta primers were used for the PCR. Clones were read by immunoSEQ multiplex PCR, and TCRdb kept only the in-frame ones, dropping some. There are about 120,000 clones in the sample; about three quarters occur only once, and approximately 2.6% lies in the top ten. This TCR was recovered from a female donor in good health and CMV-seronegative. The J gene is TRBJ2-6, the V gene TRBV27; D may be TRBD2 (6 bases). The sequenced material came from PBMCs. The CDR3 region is CASSSRGTSSGANVLTF. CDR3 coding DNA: TGTGCCAGCAGTTCCCGGGGGACGAGCTCTGGGGCCAACGTCCTGACTTTC. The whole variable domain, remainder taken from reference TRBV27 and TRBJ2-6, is EAQVTQNPRYLITVTGKKLTVTCSQNMNHEYMSWYRQDPGLGLRQIYYSMNVEVTDKGDVPEGYKVSRKEKRNFPLILESPSPNQTSLYFCASSSRGTSSGANVLTFGAGSRLTVL.